This T cell receptor beta chain was retrieved from a study of blood T cell repertoires in COVID-19. Repertoires were generated with immunoSEQ multiplex PCR, while TCRdb's copy carries only in-frame clones and drops some. The sample shows 180,000 or so clones, approximately 85% of them seen only once. Sequencing used peripheral blood. The TCR was taken from a woman at least 80 years old with acute or convalescent COVID-19.

CDR3 sequence: CASSPNRVDSPLHF. In DNA, the CDR3 is TGTGCCAGCTCACCAAACAGGGTTGATTCACCCCTCCACTTT. The V call is TRBV18, the J call TRBJ1-6, with a possible D match to TRBD1 (6 bases). Germline assignment: CDR1 KGHSH and CDR2 LQKENI. The germline V and J ends were trimmed by 2 bases and 8 bases, with 10 bases remaining between them. This CDR3 has 14 residues.